Listed below are T cell receptor beta chains from one sample, sequenced in a study of T cell changes during pregnancy in multiple sclerosis. TCRdb's copy holds only in-frame clones and misses some; the assay was immunoSEQ multiplex PCR. The sample has tens of thousands of clones, roughly nine tenths seen once. The sequencing used peripheral blood, collected after pregnancy. These receptors came from a female donor in good health, enrolled as a control in a pregnancy study. The CDR3 runs from the conserved cysteine through the conserved F or W. Fields, in order: clone size, V gene, J gene, D gene, CDR3 protein, CDR3 DNA. A D gene is named only where the DNA matches it firmly. The size field is filled for only some rows; it gives once, few, many or a size class.

>.|TRBV9|TRBJ1-4|.
CASSVYPQAGSSATNEKLFF
TGTGCCAGCAGCGTTTACCCCCAAGCGGGCTCCTCTGCAACTAATGAAAAACTGTTTTTT
>.|TRBV10-3|TRBJ2-1|.
CATTGSSYNEQFF
TGTGCAACAACAGGGAGCTCCTACAATGAGCAGTTCTTC
>few|TRBV4-2|TRBJ2-1|TRBD2
CASSSQEGLANEQFF
TGTGCCAGCAGCAGCCAAGAGGGACTAGCGAATGAGCAGTTCTTC
>.|TRBV12-5|TRBJ2-2|TRBD1
CASGPEGARGAGELFF
TGTGCTAGTGGTCCCGAGGGGGCCAGAGGGGCCGGGGAGCTGTTTTTT
>.|TRBV15|TRBJ2-1|.
CATSRDLLAGAYNEQFF
TGTGCCACCAGCAGAGATTTGTTGGCAGGGGCCTACAATGAGCAGTTCTTC
>.|TRBV4-3|TRBJ2-1|.
CASSPPGQFNEQFF
TGCGCCAGCAGCCCCCCCGGACAATTTAATGAGCAGTTCTTC
>.|TRBV6-6|TRBJ2-3|.
CAISRGGNTDTQYF
TGTGCCATTTCGAGGGGGGGAAACACAGATACGCAGTATTTT
>.|TRBV9|TRBJ1-6|.
CASSGTGETNSPLHF
TGTGCCAGCAGCGGAACCGGGGAAACTAATTCACCCCTCCACTTT
>.|TRBV5-1|TRBJ2-2|.
CASSLVGHNTGELFF
TGCGCCAGCAGCTTGGTCGGACACAACACCGGGGAGCTGTTTTTT
>.|TRBV6-6|TRBJ2-7|TRBD2
CASRGAGGHSYEQYF
TGTGCCAGCAGGGGAGCGGGGGGCCACTCCTACGAGCAGTACTTC
>once|TRBV18|TRBJ2-3|.
CASSLLRAGSSTDTQYF
TGTGCCAGCTCACTCTTGCGGGCCGGATCTAGCACAGATACGCAGTATTTT
>.|TRBV28|TRBJ2-5|.
CASKEGGTVETQYF
TGTGCCAGCAAGGAGGGGGGGACCGTAGAGACCCAGTACTTC
>.|TRBV7-2|TRBJ1-2|.
CASSLGGGPAGYGYTF
TGTGCCAGCAGCTTAGGGGGAGGCCCGGCGGGTTATGGCTACACCTTC
>.|TRBV9|TRBJ2-2|TRBD2
CASSVRPPGTSGGELFF
TGTGCCAGCAGCGTTCGACCACCCGGGACTAGCGGGGGGGAGCTGTTTTTT
>.|TRBV19|TRBJ2-7|.
CASSAGIAYEQYF
TGTGCCAGTAGTGCCGGGATTGCCTACGAGCAGTACTTC
>once|TRBV4-3|TRBJ2-7|TRBD2
CASSLGGDEQYF
TGCGCCAGCAGCCTCGGGGGGGACGAGCAGTACTTC
>.|TRBV9|TRBJ1-1|.
CASSPGTFAMNTEAFF
TGTGCCAGCAGCCCCGGGACTTTCGCGATGAACACTGAAGCTTTCTTT
>once|TRBV19|TRBJ2-3|.
CASSIQEGGGTQYF
TGTGCCAGTAGTATCCAGGAGGGGGGGGGTACGCAGTATTTT
>.|TRBV7-9|TRBJ1-3|.
CASSPVSGNTIYF
TGTGCCAGCAGCCCAGTCTCTGGAAACACCATATATTTT
>.|TRBV7-8|TRBJ1-2|.
CASSLVQDTLYGYTF
TGTGCCAGCAGCTTAGTACAGGACACCCTCTATGGCTACACCTTC
>.|TRBV7-2|TRBJ2-3|.
CASSLAGTRADTQYF
TGTGCCAGCAGCTTAGCGGGGACACGCGCAGATACGCAGTATTTT
>.|TRBV19|TRBJ1-4|.
CASSIDPGRNEKLFF
TGTGCCAGTAGTATAGACCCGGGAAGGAATGAAAAACTGTTTTTT
>once|TRBV6-6|TRBJ2-2|TRBD2
CASSYSGGAVTGELFF
TGTGCCAGCAGTTACTCGGGAGGGGCGGTCACCGGGGAGCTGTTTTTT
>.|TRBV27|TRBJ2-7|TRBD1
CASRRTGAYEQYF
TGTGCCAGCAGGAGGACAGGGGCCTACGAGCAGTACTTC
>.|TRBV6-4|TRBJ2-2|.
CASSDTGRDSGELFF
TGTGCCAGCAGTGACACGGGCAGGGATTCCGGGGAGCTGTTTTTT
>.|TRBV7-6|TRBJ2-1|.
CASSLGNREQFF
TGTGCCAGCAGCTTAGGCAATCGGGAGCAGTTCTTC
>.|TRBV29-1|TRBJ1-2|TRBD1
CSAPGTGNYGYTF
TGCAGCGCCCCCGGGACAGGGAACTATGGCTACACCTTC
>.|TRBV2|TRBJ1-5|.
CASSRRGGSNQPQHF
TGTGCCAGCAGTAGGAGGGGGGGAAGCAATCAGCCCCAGCATTTT
>.|TRBV6-6|TRBJ1-5|.
CASSYLYSNQPQHF
TGTGCCAGCAGTTACCTATATAGCAATCAGCCCCAGCATTTT
>.|TRBV7-9|TRBJ1-6|.
CASSEDDSSPLHF
TGTGCCAGCAGCGAGGATGATAGCTCACCCCTCCACTTT
>.|TRBV11-1|TRBJ2-5|.
CASSHAGSAETQYF
TGTGCCAGCAGCCATGCCGGGTCTGCGGAGACCCAGTACTTC
>.|TRBV7-2|TRBJ2-7|TRBD1
CASRKQGVYEQYF
TGTGCCAGCCGAAAACAGGGGGTATACGAGCAGTACTTC